Listed below are T cell receptor beta chains from one sample, sequenced in a study of T-cell reconstitution after alpha-beta-depleted transplantation in children. TCRdb re-called the PCR reads with MiXCR, one entry per CDR3 protein. Of approximately 490,000 distinct CDR3 sequences detected, more than 9% appear once; the ten largest clones hold about 2%. This material consisted of PBMCs, taken before TCRalphabeta/CD19-depleted stem cell transplant. These TCRs come from a child aged 2 to 10 with inherited bone marrow failure, due to receive a stem cell transplant. Both conserved end residues are part of each CDR3. A D gene is named only where the DNA matches it firmly. The size field is filled for only some rows; it gives once, few, many or a size class.

v_gene,abundance,d_gene,j_gene,CDR3aa,CDR3nt
TRBV20-1,many,NA,TRBJ2-1,CSARAHSGEKYNEQFF,TGCAGTGCTAGGGCCCATTCGGGAGAGAAATACAATGAGCAGTTCTTC
TRBV7-2,many,NA,TRBJ1-2,CASSLELVTGINYGYTF,TGTGCCAGCAGCTTAGAGCTAGTTACAGGGATTAACTATGGCTACACCTTC
TRBV12-3/TRBV12-4,many,TRBD1,TRBJ2-1,CASTKTGGEGEQFF,TGTGCCAGCACTAAAACAGGGGGCGAAGGTGAGCAGTTCTTC
TRBV27,many,NA,TRBJ2-7,CASSLATTYEQYF,TGTGCCAGCAGTTTGGCTACAACCTACGAGCAGTACTTC
TRBV20-1,NA,NA,TRBJ1-4,CSASPGFEKLFF,TGCAGTGCTAGCCCAGGGTTCGAAAAACTGTTTTTT
TRBV24-1,many,TRBD1,TRBJ2-2,CATSEAGTGRTGELFF,TGTGCCACCAGTGAGGCCGGGACAGGCCGCACCGGGGAGCTGTTTTTT
TRBV5-1,many,NA,TRBJ1-4,CASSPWGLYEQNEKLFF,TGCGCCAGCAGCCCTTGGGGTCTCTATGAGCAGAATGAAAAACTGTTTTTT
TRBV11-2,NA,NA,TRBJ1-2,CASSLAQGPWGYTF,TGTGCCAGCAGCTTGGCACAGGGCCCTTGGGGCTACACCTTC
TRBV5-1,many,NA,TRBJ2-7,CASSLVSGDYEQYF,TGCGCCAGCAGCTTGGTTTCAGGGGACTACGAGCAGTACTTC
TRBV20-1,few,NA,TRBJ2-7,CSAPSRPTSYEQYF,TGCAGTGCCCCGTCCAGGCCGACGTCCTACGAGCAGTACTTC
TRBV7-2,many,NA,TRBJ1-2,CASSLAPQNYGYTF,TGTGCCAGCAGCTTAGCCCCCCAGAACTATGGCTACACCTTC
TRBV10-3,few,TRBD1,TRBJ2-3,CAINVPDRVGTDTQYF,TGTGCCATCAACGTTCCGGACAGGGTGGGGACAGATACGCAGTATTTT
TRBV19,many,NA,TRBJ2-7,CASSIGSFSYEQYF,TGTGCCAGTAGTATAGGCAGCTTCTCCTACGAGCAGTACTTC
TRBV3-1,NA,NA,TRBJ2-1,CASSQEGRDPEQFF,TGTGCCAGCAGCCAAGAGGGGCGTGATCCCGAGCAGTTCTTC
TRBV29-1,many,NA,TRBJ2-7,CSVVTQSYEQYF,TGCAGCGTTGTCACTCAGTCCTACGAGCAGTACTTC
TRBV5-1,NA,NA,TRBJ2-3,CASSWGLGISTDTQYF,TGCGCCAGCAGCTGGGGCCTGGGTATTTCCACAGATACGCAGTATTTT
TRBV28,few,TRBD1,TRBJ2-6,CASSPLAGTGPSGANVLTF,TGTGCCAGCAGCCCCCTCGCGGGGACAGGACCCTCTGGGGCCAACGTCCTGACTTTC
TRBV20-1,many,TRBD2,TRBJ2-3,CSAPKTSGSLGTQYF,TGCAGTGCTCCTAAGACTAGCGGGAGTCTTGGTACGCAGTATTTT
TRBV7-8,many,TRBD1,TRBJ2-2,CASGTGSPGELFF,TGTGCCAGTGGGACAGGGAGCCCCGGGGAGCTGTTTTTT
TRBV6-5,many,NA,TRBJ2-3,CASTRGPTQYF,TGTGCCAGCACCCGGGGTCCCACGCAGTATTTT
TRBV9,NA,TRBD2,TRBJ2-7,CASSVGLADYKQYF,TGTGCCAGCAGCGTGGGACTAGCGGACTACAAGCAGTACTTC
TRBV7-9,many,NA,TRBJ2-3,CASSSGPEEDTQYF,TGTGCCAGCAGCTCGGGCCCGGAGGAAGATACGCAGTATTTT
TRBV25-1,few,NA,TRBJ1-2,CASSPEGWRGYTF,TGTGCCAGCAGTCCCGAAGGTTGGAGAGGCTACACCTTC
TRBV28,many,NA,TRBJ2-6,CASSLGSSSGANVLTF,TGTGCCAGCAGTTTAGGGTCGTCCTCTGGGGCCAACGTCCTGACTTTC
TRBV28,many,TRBD2,TRBJ2-7,CARDSLFREGAYEQYF,TGTGCCAGGGATTCCCTTTTTCGGGAGGGGGCCTACGAGCAGTACTTC
TRBV27,many,TRBD2,TRBJ2-3,CASSLSSGRGTDTQYF,TGTGCCAGCAGTCTCTCTAGCGGCCGGGGAACAGATACGCAGTATTTT
TRBV29-1,NA,NA,TRBJ1-4,CSVEDGGQGWEKLFF,TGCAGCGTTGAAGATGGCGGCCAGGGGTGGGAAAAACTGTTTTTT
TRBV6-2/TRBV6-3,many,NA,TRBJ1-1,CASSYGAATEAFF,TGTGCCAGCAGTTACGGGGCAGCCACTGAAGCTTTCTTT
TRBV11-2,many,NA,TRBJ2-1,CASSALRLGHNEQFF,TGTGCCAGCAGCGCCCTTAGGCTAGGCCACAATGAGCAGTTCTTC
TRBV5-4,NA,NA,TRBJ1-3,CASSSQNRGGTGNTIYF,TGTGCCAGCAGCTCACAGAACCGGGGGGGGACTGGAAACACCATATATTTT
TRBV20-1,many,NA,TRBJ1-6,CSARDLALRALHF,TGCAGTGCTAGAGATCTGGCCTTGCGGGCCCTCCACTTT
TRBV4-2,few,TRBD1,TRBJ2-2,CASSQGVLGQGAGSGELFF,TGTGCCAGCAGCCAAGGAGTTCTTGGACAGGGGGCTGGTTCCGGGGAGCTGTTTTTT
TRBV7-2,few,NA,TRBJ2-4,CASSLGRDNIQYF,TGTGCCAGCAGCTTAGGGCGGGATAACATTCAGTACTTC